The 31 T cell receptor beta chains below were found in one sample sequenced in a study of Graves' ophthalmopathy and Graves' hyperthyroidism. RNA transcripts were the template, and TCR beta CDR3 regions were amplified from them. An opening RT-PCR round employed HTBI primers and preceded a second-round multiplex PCR. A single record per CDR3 protein comes from TCRdb applying MiXCR to the multiplex PCR reads. This sample yields around 600,000 distinct CDR3 sequences, of which more than 40% are seen a single time; roughly 3.5% belongs to the top ten. The material sequenced was peripheral blood. The receptors were gathered from an adult man with Graves' ophthalmopathy.

This chain links TRBV29-1 with TRBJ2-3, with D unclear. Per germline, CDR1 SQVTM and CDR2 ANQGSEA. This CDR3 is 12 amino acids long. V dropped 7 bases and J dropped 6 bases, with 14 bases sitting between them. CDR3 bases: TGCAGCGCCGCGCCCCTTCAGGATACGCAGTATTTT. Its protein is CSAAPLQDTQYF.

This clonotype came up many times. The chain's CDR3 is CASSVDRGNQPQHF. DNA for the CDR3: TGTGCCAGCAGCGTGGACAGGGGCAATCAGCCCCAGCATTTT. The chain uses TRBV12-3 or TRBV12-4 and TRBJ1-5; 8 positions agree with TRBD1. V was pared by 6 bases and J by 2 bases, with 3 bases of the junction left unmatched. This CDR3 has 14 residues.

The chain couples TRBV19 to TRBJ1-5; D call uncertain. This CDR3 is built from 16 residues. The germline V gene encodes CDR1 LNHDA and CDR2 SQIVND (reference sequence). V lost 4 bases, J lost 3 bases, and 16 bases lay in between. The CDR3 DNA reads as TGTGCCAGTAGTAATGATCATCAGGTAAACAATCAGCCCCAGCATTTT. Translated, it gives CASSNDHQVNNQPQHF. Combining the CDR3 with reference TRBV19 and TRBJ1-5 gives the whole variable domain DGGITQSPKYLFRKEGQNVTLSCEQNLNHDAMYWYRQDPGQGLRLIYYSQIVNDFQKGDIAEGYSVSREKKESFPLTVTSAQKNPTAFYLCASSNDHQVNNQPQHFGDGTRLSIL.

The J gene is TRBJ1-2, the V gene TRBV9; D unresolved. The CDR3 runs 13 residues. Germline-derived CDR1 and CDR2 are SGDLS and YYNGEE. The germline V and J ends were trimmed by 4 bases and 0 bases, with 7 bases remaining between them. CDR3 amino acids: CASSFTANYGYTF. The CDR3 DNA reads as TGTGCCAGCAGCTTTACGGCTAACTATGGCTACACCTTC.

This clonotype was observed once. CDR3 nucleotide sequence: TGTGCCAGCAGCTTAGTGGGGACGGAGTCCCAGTACTTC. Residues: CASSLVGTESQYF. V gene TRBV7-2 combines with J gene TRBJ2-5, with D possibly called TRBD1 or TRBD2 (5 bases each). The V gene's germline CDR1 is SGHTA and CDR2 FQGNSA. V lost 1 base and J 9 bases, leaving 12 bases between the germline ends. This CDR3 region has 13 residues. The entire variable domain, with the rest obtained from reference TRBV7-2 and TRBJ2-5, is as follows: GAGVSQSPSNKVTEKGKDVELRCDPISGHTALYWYRQSLGQGLEFLIYFQGNSAPDKSGLPSDRFSAERTGGSVSTLTIQRTQQEDSAVYLCASSLVGTESQYFGPGTRLLVL.

This clonotype showed up many times. The chain has TRBV7-2 and TRBJ2-7, with TRBD2 identical over 7 bases. Germline-derived CDR1 and CDR2 are SGHTA and FQGNSA. The J segment lost 4 bases and the V segment lost 2 bases, leaving 8 bases of the junction unmatched. The CDR3 runs to 15 residues. CDR3 protein: CASSLMSGVRYEQYF. In DNA form, the CDR3 reads TGTGCCAGCAGCTTAATGAGCGGGGTACGGTACGAGCAGTACTTC.

As for this clonotype: A much bigger clone sits one base away, suggesting this may be a read error. The J gene is TRBJ2-5, the V gene TRBV9, with 9 positions matching TRBD2. With 1 base clipped from V and 4 bases from J, the junction kept 11 bases outside the gene matches. Per the germline V gene, CDR1 is SGDLS and CDR2 is YYNGEE. The CDR3 is 17 residues long. The CDR3 spells CASSVMAGGHSAETQYF. The CDR3 DNA is TGTGCCAGCAGCGTAATGGCGGGGGGGCATTCTGCAGAGACCCAGTACTTC.

This clonotype was seen repeatedly, ten times or more. V usage is TRBV2 and J usage is TRBJ1-1; D uncertain. CDR1 is SNHLY and CDR2 is FYNNEI in the germline V gene. The CDR3 totals 14 residues. V gave up 11 bases and J gave up 3 bases, with 19 bases separating them. The CDR3 nucleotides are TGTGCCTACCGCCAAGGCCGCGGGGACACTGAAGCTTTCTTT. It yields the protein CAYRQGRGDTEAFF.

This clonotype was counted only a few times. The chain recombines TRBV6-5 with TRBJ2-2; 8 nucleotides agree with TRBD2. This CDR3 contains 14 residues. Germline CDR1 MNHEY, CDR2 SVGAGI. V lost 10 bases, J lost 3 bases, and 7 bases stayed unmatched. CDR3 residues: CATKIAGHTGELFF. CDR3 sequence (DNA): TGTGCCACCAAAATAGCGGGACACACCGGGGAGCTGTTTTTT.

At least ten counts were recorded for this clonotype. The chain has TRBV5-4 and TRBJ2-5, with D possibly being TRBD1 (6 bases). This CDR3 spans 14 amino acids. The V and J ends lost 1 base and 7 bases respectively, with 14 bases between them. Germline V gene sequence: CDR1 SGHNT, CDR2 YYREEE (reference sequence). Here the CDR3 DNA reads TGTGCCAGCAGCTTGAGGGGGAGATCCGGGACCCAGTACTTC. Its protein is CASSLRGRSGTQYF.

This clonotype was picked up many times. The chain is built from TRBV10-3 and TRBJ1-5; D not resolved. The CDR3 extends over 13 amino acids. V was pared by 2 bases and J by 7 bases, with 9 bases between. The germline gives CDR1 ENHRY, CDR2 SYGVKD. CDR3 protein: CAISEMVMQPQHF. Written as DNA, the CDR3 is TGTGCCATCAGTGAGATGGTTATGCAGCCCCAGCATTTT.

This clonotype was detected a few times. The CDR3 coding sequence is TGTGCCACCAGCAGAGAAGCCTACGAGCAGTACTTC. This gives the protein CATSREAYEQYF. The chain uses TRBV15 and TRBJ2-7; D unclear. Germline CDR1 is LNHNV and CDR2 is YYDKDF (reference sequence). The CDR3 has 12 amino acids. Trimming took off 0 bases at V and 2 bases at J, with 2 bases between the two ends.

Remarks on this clonotype: Sequence at one end of the junction differs from germline and may be a read error. J is TRBJ1-4 and V is TRBV5-1; 9 nucleotides align to TRBD1. The CDR3 consists of 15 residues. CDR1 is SGHRS and CDR2 is YFSETQ in the germline V gene. The CDR3 sequence: CASSVQGANNEILFF. CDR3 sequence (DNA): TGCGCCAGCAGCGTACAGGGGGCGAATAATGAAATACTGTTTTTT.

V usage is TRBV7-9 and J usage is TRBJ2-5; D call uncertain. The CDR3 is 15 amino acids. The germline V gene has CDR1 SEHNR and CDR2 FQNEAQ (reference sequence). V lost 8 bases and J 2 bases, leaving 18 bases between the germline ends. This CDR3 is CASGFFRQLQETQYF. The CDR3 DNA follows: TGTGCCAGCGGGTTCTTCCGACAATTACAAGAGACCCAGTACTTC. Drawing the rest from reference TRBV7-9 and TRBJ2-5, the complete variable domain is DTGVSQNPRHKITKRGQNVTFRCDPISEHNRLYWYRQTLGQGPEFLTYFQNEAQLEKSRLLSDRFSAERPKGSFSTLEIQRTEQGDSAMYLCASGFFRQLQETQYFGPGTRLLVL.

The V call is TRBV19, the J call TRBJ1-5, with D unresolved. This CDR3 comprises 15 residues. Germline V gives CDR1 LNHDA, CDR2 SQIVND (reference sequence). Trimming left V 5 bases short and J 6 bases short, with 17 bases between. CDR3 protein: CASSPGPLTGQPQHF. The CDR3 nucleotides read TGTGCCAGTAGTCCCGGACCCTTGACGGGTCAGCCCCAGCATTTT.

V usage is TRBV7-9 and J usage is TRBJ1-2; tentative D call: TRBD1 (5 bases). Germline CDR1 reads SEHNR; CDR2 reads FQNEAQ (reference sequence). V was clipped by 1 base and J by 4 bases, with 13 bases between them. CDR3 size: 15 residues. The CDR3 loop reads CASSLGPGGSYGYTF. As DNA, the CDR3 is TGTGCCAGCAGCTTAGGTCCTGGGGGTTCCTATGGCTACACCTTC.

V usage is TRBV4-2 and J usage is TRBJ1-4; D gene ambiguous. Trimming stripped 1 base from V and 3 bases from J, with 12 bases between. This CDR3 contains 16 residues. Looked up from germline, CDR1 is LGHNA and CDR2 is YNFKEQ. The CDR3 DNA reads TGTGCCAGCAGCCAAGGCAGCCATGAAGCTAATGAAAAACTGTTTTTT. Protein: CASSQGSHEANEKLFF.

J is TRBJ2-7 and V is TRBV25-1; 11 nucleotides align to TRBD1. This CDR3 region has 15 residues. Trimming took 9 bases from V and 3 from J; bases not matched to a gene: 10. CDR1 is MGHDK, CDR2 SYGVNS, per germline. CDR3 DNA: TGTGCCAGTAACGGAGCCGGGACAGGGGGCTACGAGCAGTACTTC. Residues: CASNGAGTGGYEQYF.

This clonotype was detected a few times. The rearrangement joins TRBV29-1 to TRBJ2-3, with D unclear. The V and J ends lost 6 bases and 3 bases respectively, with 7 bases between them. Germline V gene sequence: CDR1 SQVTM, CDR2 ANQGSEA. The CDR3 extends over 11 amino acids. DNA of the CDR3: TGCAGCGTAAGCTTGACAGATACGCAGTATTTT. Its protein is CSVSLTDTQYF.

The chain is built from TRBV7-8 and TRBJ1-1, with D perhaps TRBD1 (5 bases). CDR3 length: 16 residues. Germline-derived CDR1 and CDR2 are SGHVS and FQNEAQ. V lost 5 bases and J lost 0, with 16 bases in between. CDR3 nucleotide sequence: TGTGCCAGCAGCCCCTTAGGGGAGAGATTGAACACTGAAGCTTTCTTT. Encoded protein: CASSPLGERLNTEAFF.

In the case of this clonotype: This sequence may be a read error, since a much larger clone differs from it by one base. The gene calls are TRBV5-6 and TRBJ1-1; D not resolved. Germline V gene sequence: CDR1 SGHDT, CDR2 YYEEEE. This CDR3 region has 14 residues. CDR3 loop: CASSFGRKNAEAFF. The CDR3 nucleotides read TGTGCCAGCAGCTTCGGACGTAAGAACGCTGAAGCTTTCTTT. The variable domain in full, completed from reference TRBV5-6 and TRBJ1-1, reads DAGVTQSPTHLIKTRGQQVTLRCSPKSGHDTVSWYQQALGQGPQFIFQYYEEEERQRGNFPDRFSGHQFPNYSSELNVNALLLGDSALYLCASSFGRKNAEAFFGQGTRLTVV.

V usage is TRBV2 and J usage is TRBJ2-2; D is possibly TRBD1 (6 bases). The V end was cut by 11 bases, the J end by 6 bases, with 10 bases between. This CDR3 spans 11 amino acids. Germline V gene data show CDR1 as SNHLY and CDR2 as FYNNEI. CDR3 amino acids: CAWRQAGELFF. Here the CDR3 DNA reads TGTGCCTGGAGACAGGCCGGGGAGCTGTTTTTT.

This clonotype was counted ten times or more. The genes are TRBV24-1 and TRBJ1-1, with D possibly matching TRBD1 (6 bases). This CDR3 region has 14 residues. V was trimmed by 2 bases and J by 7 bases, leaving 13 bases between them. CDR1 and CDR2 (germline): KGHDR, SFDVKD. The CDR3 loop reads CATSDSQGRDEAFF. CDR3 coding DNA: TGTGCCACCAGTGATTCTCAGGGGAGGGATGAAGCTTTCTTT.

For this clonotype: This sequence may be a read error, since a much larger clone differs from it by one base. The genes are TRBV24-1 and TRBJ2-7; a possible D gene is TRBD2 (5 bases). Germline CDR1 and CDR2: KGHDR and SFDVKD. V was cut by 9 bases and J by 4 bases, with 15 bases left in between. The CDR3 consists of 13 residues. The chain's CDR3 is CATSGIDKYEQYF. Written as DNA, the CDR3 is TGTGCCACCTCCGGGATTGATAAGTACGAGCAGTACTTC.

Notes on this clonotype: Germline and junction disagree at one end, which may indicate a read error. CDR3: CASSSGDTSGANVLTF. DNA for the CDR3: TGTGCCAGCAGTTCAGGGGACACTTCTGGAGCCAACGTCCTGACTTTC. The rearrangement uses TRBV7-3 and TRBJ2-6; the D gene is possibly TRBD1 (6 bases). The CDR3 extends over 16 amino acids. Germline CDR1 SGHTA, CDR2 FQGTGA.

This clonotype turned up a few times. The chain is built from TRBV19 and TRBJ2-3, with D tentatively TRBD2 (6 bases). CDR3 length equals 14 residues. Germline CDR1 and CDR2: LNHDA and SQIVND (reference sequence). The ends were cut back, 7 bases at V and 6 bases at J, with 17 bases in the middle. The DNA of the CDR3 is TGTGCCAGTACCAAGACTAGGTCATCGGATACGCAGTATTTT. It is translated as CASTKTRSSDTQYF. The full variable domain, completed using reference TRBV19 and TRBJ2-3, is DGGITQSPKYLFRKEGQNVTLSCEQNLNHDAMYWYRQDPGQGLRLIYYSQIVNDFQKGDIAEGYSVSREKKESFPLTVTSAQKNPTAFYLCASTKTRSSDTQYFGPGTRLTVL.

This clonotype has more than one count but fewer than ten. V usage is TRBV6-1 and J usage is TRBJ1-3, with D unclear. The CDR3 is 12 residues long. Germline V gene sequence: CDR1 MNHNS, CDR2 SASEGT. V was cut by 9 bases and J by 0 bases, with 6 bases left in between. Here the CDR3 DNA reads TGTGCCAGTGACCCCTCTGGAAACACCATATATTTT. Amino acids: CASDPSGNTIYF.

Regarding this clonotype: Lacking the conserved final phenylalanine or tryptophan, this CDR3 likely reflects a read error. It is unclear where the CDR3 begins or ends on the DNA, so no DNA is shown, and the CDR3 is as TCRdb lists it. This chain uses TRBV25-1 with TRBJ1-3; whether TRBD1, the table's D call, matches the DNA was not checked. The germline CDR1 and CDR2 sequences are MGHDK and SYGVNS. Ends included, the CDR3 has 10 residues. This chain's CDR3 is CASSDRDENT.

This clonotype was picked up many times. V usage is TRBV20-1 and J usage is TRBJ2-2, with 8 bases lining up with TRBD1. Unmatched junction bases numbered 9, after V lost 3 bases and J lost 6 bases. This CDR3 is 15 amino acids long. Germline V CDR1 and CDR2: DFQATT, SNEGSKA (reference sequence). Here the CDR3 reads CSASEGDRFPGELFF. CDR3 bases: TGCAGTGCTAGCGAGGGGGACAGGTTCCCCGGGGAGCTGTTTTTT.

This clonotype turned up a few times. The chain combines TRBV19 with TRBJ1-1; D uncertain. V was shortened by 6 bases and J by 3 bases, with 20 bases between the two germline ends. This CDR3 has 16 amino acids. Germline CDR1 LNHDA, CDR2 SQIVND (reference sequence). The CDR3 is CASRVSLGKRDTEAFF. CDR3 in DNA: TGTGCCAGTAGAGTGAGTCTGGGGAAAAGGGACACTGAAGCTTTCTTT.

Remarks on this clonotype: Given a much more abundant clone one base away, this may be a read error. The CDR3 does not close with the conserved phenylalanine or tryptophan, likely indicating a read error. The chain has TRBV20-1 and TRBJ1-1; D is ambiguous. The CDR3 covers 9 residues. V was trimmed by 3 bases and J by 4 bases, leaving 0 bases between them. Germline V lookup: CDR1 DFQATT, CDR2 SNEGSKA (reference sequence). The CDR3 is CSASTEAFI. The CDR3 DNA is TGCAGTGCTAGCACTGAAGCTTTCATT.